The source of this T cell receptor beta chain is a study of T cell responses to AZD1222 COVID-19 vaccine. Study-wide points: It was only after the peak T cell response that any repertoires were sampled. Vaccination with two AZD1222 doses was followed by a rise in Spike-specific TCR breadth and depth.

V dropped 5 bases and J dropped 3 bases, with 8 bases sitting between them. CDR3 length: 14 amino acids. The germline V gene encodes CDR1 MNHEY and CDR2 SVGAGI. The data were produced by immunoSEQ multiplex PCR, yet TCRdb's version contains in-frame clones alone and is incomplete. This table has about 150,000 clones, 85% to 90% appearing once. Points on this clone: Its antigen is currently unknown.

The chain has TRBV6-5 and TRBJ1-6; D is ambiguous. The TCR was taken from an adult in good health. The specimen comprised peripheral blood, sampled on day 0 of MenACWY control vaccination. The CDR3 nucleotides read TGTGCCAGCAGTAGGGTTCTCTATAATTCACCCCTCCACTTT. This gives the protein CASSRVLYNSPLHF.